This T cell receptor beta chain comes out of a study of early T cells in non-severe SARS-CoV-2 infection. Trimming shortened V by 2 bases and J by 2 bases, and 11 bases separated the two germline ends. The germline V gene encodes CDR1 SGDLS and CDR2 YYNGEE. This CDR3 has 14 amino acids. TCRdb passed the 5' RACE reads through MiXCR, listing each CDR3 protein once. The table records under 20,000 distinct CDR3 sequences, under 7% of them present only once. This clonotype came up many times. This TCR came from an adult who was a healthcare worker with PCR-confirmed SARS-CoV-2 infection or an uninfected control (not recorded which). The chain joins TRBV9 to TRBJ2-7, with D unresolved. This specimen was whole blood, taken at baseline. The CDR3 reads CASSVTDTPYEQYF. For the CDR3, the DNA is TGTGCCAGCAGCGTGACTGACACCCCCTACGAGCAGTACTTC.